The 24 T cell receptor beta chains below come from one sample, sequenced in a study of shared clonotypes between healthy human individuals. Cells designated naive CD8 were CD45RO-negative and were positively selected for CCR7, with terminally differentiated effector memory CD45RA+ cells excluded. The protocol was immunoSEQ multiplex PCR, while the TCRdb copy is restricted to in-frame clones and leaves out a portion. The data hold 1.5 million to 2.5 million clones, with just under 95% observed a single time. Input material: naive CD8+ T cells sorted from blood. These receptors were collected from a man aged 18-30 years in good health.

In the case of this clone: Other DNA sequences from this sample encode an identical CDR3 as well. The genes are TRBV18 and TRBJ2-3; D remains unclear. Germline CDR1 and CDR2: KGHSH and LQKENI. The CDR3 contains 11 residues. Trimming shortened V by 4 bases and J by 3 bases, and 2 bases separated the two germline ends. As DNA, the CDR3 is TGTGCCAGCTCACGGACAGATACGCAGTATTTT. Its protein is CASSRTDTQYF.

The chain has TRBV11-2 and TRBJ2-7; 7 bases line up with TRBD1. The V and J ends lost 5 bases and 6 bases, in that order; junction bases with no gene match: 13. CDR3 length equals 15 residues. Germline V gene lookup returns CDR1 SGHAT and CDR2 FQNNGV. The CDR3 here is CASSDPWGQRIEQYF. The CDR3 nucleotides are TGTGCCAGCAGCGATCCATGGGGACAGAGAATCGAGCAGTACTTC.

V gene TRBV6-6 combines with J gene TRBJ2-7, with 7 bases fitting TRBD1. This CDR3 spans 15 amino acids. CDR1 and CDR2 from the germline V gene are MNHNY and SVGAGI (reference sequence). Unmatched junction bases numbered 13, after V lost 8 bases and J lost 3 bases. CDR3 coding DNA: TGTGCCAGCCCCGCCCCTACAGGGGTTAACTACGAGCAGTACTTC. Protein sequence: CASPAPTGVNYEQYF.

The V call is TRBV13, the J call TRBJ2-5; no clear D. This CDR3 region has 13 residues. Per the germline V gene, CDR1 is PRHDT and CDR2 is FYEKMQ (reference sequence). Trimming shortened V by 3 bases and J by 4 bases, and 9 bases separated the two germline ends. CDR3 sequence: CASSLGSRETQYF. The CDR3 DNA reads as TGTGCCAGCAGCTTGGGGTCTCGAGAGACCCAGTACTTC.

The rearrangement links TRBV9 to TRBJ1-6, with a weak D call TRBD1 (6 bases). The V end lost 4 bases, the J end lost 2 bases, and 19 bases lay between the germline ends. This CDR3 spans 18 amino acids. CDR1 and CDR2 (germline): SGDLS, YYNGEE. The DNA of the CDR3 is TGTGCCAGCAGCCCAGGACCAGGGGAACGCACCTATAATTCACCCCTCCACTTT. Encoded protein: CASSPGPGERTYNSPLHF.

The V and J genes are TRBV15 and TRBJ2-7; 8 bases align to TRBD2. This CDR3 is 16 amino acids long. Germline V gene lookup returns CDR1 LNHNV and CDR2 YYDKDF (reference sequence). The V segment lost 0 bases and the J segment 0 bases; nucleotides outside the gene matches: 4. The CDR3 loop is CATSRDREGSSYEQYF. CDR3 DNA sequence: TGTGCCACCAGCAGAGATCGGGAGGGAAGCTCCTACGAGCAGTACTTC.

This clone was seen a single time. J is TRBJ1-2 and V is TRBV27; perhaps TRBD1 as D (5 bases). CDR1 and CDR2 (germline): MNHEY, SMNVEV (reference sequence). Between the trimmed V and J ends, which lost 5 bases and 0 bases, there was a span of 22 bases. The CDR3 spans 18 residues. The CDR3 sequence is CASSPPPGIGFPNYGYTF. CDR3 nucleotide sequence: TGTGCCAGCAGTCCCCCTCCAGGGATTGGCTTTCCTAACTATGGCTACACCTTC.

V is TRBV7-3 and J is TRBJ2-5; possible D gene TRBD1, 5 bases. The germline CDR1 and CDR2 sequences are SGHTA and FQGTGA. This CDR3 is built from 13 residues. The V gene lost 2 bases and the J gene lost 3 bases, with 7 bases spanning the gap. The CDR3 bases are TGTGCCAGCAGCTTATCGACAGAAGAGACCCAGTACTTC. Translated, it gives CASSLSTEETQYF. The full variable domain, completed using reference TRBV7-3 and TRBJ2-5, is GAGVSQTPSNKVTEKGKYVELRCDPISGHTALYWYRQSLGQGPEFLIYFQGTGAADDSGLPNDRFFAVRPEGSVSTLKIQRTERGDSAVYLCASSLSTEETQYFGPGTRLLVL.

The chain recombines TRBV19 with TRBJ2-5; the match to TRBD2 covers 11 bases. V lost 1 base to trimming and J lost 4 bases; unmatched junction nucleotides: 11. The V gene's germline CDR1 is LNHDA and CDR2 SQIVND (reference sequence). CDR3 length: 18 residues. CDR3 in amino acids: CASSIALAGGPRGETQYF. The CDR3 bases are TGTGCCAGTAGTATAGCGTTAGCGGGAGGGCCTAGGGGAGAGACCCAGTACTTC.

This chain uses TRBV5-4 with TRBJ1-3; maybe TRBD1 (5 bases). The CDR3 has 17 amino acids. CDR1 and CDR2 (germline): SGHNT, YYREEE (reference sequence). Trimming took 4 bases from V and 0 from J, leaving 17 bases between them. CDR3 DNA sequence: TGTGCCAGCAGCCAGGGACGTTCAGGGATCTCTGGAAACACCATATATTTT. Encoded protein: CASSQGRSGISGNTIYF.

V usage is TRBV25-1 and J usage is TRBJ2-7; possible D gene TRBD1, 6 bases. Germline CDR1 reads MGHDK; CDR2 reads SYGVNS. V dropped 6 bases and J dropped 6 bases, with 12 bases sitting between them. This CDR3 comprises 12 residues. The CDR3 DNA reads TGTGCCAGCAGCAAAGGGGGTTCCGAGCAGTACTTC. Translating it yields CASSKGGSEQYF.

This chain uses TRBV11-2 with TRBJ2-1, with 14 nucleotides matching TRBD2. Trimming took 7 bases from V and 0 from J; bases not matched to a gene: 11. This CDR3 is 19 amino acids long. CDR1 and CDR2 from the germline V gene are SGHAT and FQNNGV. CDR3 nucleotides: TGTGCCAGCATCCTCGGGACTAGCGGGGGCCTTAGCTCCTACAATGAGCAGTTCTTC. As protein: CASILGTSGGLSSYNEQFF. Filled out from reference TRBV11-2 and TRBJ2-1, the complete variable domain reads EAGVAQSPRYKIIEKRQSVAFWCNPISGHATLYWYQQILGQGPKLLIQFQNNGVVDDSQLPKDRFSAERLKGVDSTLKIQPAKLEDSAVYLCASILGTSGGLSSYNEQFFGPGTRLTVL.

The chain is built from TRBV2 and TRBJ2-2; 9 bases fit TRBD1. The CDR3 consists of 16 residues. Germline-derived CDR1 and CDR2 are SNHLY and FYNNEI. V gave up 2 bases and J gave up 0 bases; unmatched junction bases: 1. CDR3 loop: CASSERQGANTGELFF. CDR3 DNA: TGTGCCAGCAGTGAAAGACAGGGGGCGAACACCGGGGAGCTGTTTTTT.

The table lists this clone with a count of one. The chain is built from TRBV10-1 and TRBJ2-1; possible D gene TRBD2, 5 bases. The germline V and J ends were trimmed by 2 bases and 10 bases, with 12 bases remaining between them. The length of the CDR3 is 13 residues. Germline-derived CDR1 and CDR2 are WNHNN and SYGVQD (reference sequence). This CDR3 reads CASSEADLSEQFF. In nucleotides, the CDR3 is TGCGCCAGCAGTGAGGCGGACTTGTCCGAGCAGTTCTTC.

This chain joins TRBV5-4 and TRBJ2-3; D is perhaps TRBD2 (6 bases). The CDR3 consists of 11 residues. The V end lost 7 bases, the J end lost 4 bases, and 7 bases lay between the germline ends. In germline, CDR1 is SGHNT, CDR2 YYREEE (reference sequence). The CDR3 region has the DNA TGTGCCAGCGGGGGGTCAGATACGCAGTATTTT. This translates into CASGGSDTQYF.

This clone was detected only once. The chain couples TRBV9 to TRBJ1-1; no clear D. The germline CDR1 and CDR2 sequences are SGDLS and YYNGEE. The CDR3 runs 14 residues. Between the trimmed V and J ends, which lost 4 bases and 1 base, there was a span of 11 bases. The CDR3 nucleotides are TGTGCCAGCAGCTCCCCCCCGGGGAACACTGAAGCTTTCTTT. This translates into CASSSPPGNTEAFF.

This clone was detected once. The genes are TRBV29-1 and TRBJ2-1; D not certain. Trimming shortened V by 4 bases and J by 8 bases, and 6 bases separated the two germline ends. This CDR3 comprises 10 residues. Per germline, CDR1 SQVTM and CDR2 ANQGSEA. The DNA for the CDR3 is TGCAGCGTTGTAAGAGATGAGCAGTTCTTC. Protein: CSVVRDEQFF.

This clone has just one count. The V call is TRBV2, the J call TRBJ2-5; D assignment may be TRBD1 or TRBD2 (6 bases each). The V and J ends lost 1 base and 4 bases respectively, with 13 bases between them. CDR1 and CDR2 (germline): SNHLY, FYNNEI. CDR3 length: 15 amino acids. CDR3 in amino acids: CASSEGGARLETQYF. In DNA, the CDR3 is TGTGCCAGCAGTGAAGGGGGGGCCAGATTAGAGACCCAGTACTTC.

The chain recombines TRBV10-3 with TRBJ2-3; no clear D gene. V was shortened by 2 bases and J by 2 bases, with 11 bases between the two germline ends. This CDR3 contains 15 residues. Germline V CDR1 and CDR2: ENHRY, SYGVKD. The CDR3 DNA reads TGTGCCATCAGTGAGGAGACACTGGCCACAGATACGCAGTATTTT. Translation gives CAISEETLATDTQYF.

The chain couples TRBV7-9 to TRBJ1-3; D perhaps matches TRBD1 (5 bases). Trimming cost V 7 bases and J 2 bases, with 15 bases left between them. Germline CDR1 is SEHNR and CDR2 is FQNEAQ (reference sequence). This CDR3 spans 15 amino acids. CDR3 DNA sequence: TGTGCCAGCACACAGTCAGGGAGAACTGGAAACACCATATATTTT. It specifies CASTQSGRTGNTIYF. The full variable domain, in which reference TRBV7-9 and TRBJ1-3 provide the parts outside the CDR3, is DTGVSQNPRHKITKRGQNVTFRCDPISEHNRLYWYRQTLGQGPEFLTYFQNEAQLEKSRLLSDRFSAERPKGSFSTLEIQRTEQGDSAMYLCASTQSGRTGNTIYFGEGSWLTVV.

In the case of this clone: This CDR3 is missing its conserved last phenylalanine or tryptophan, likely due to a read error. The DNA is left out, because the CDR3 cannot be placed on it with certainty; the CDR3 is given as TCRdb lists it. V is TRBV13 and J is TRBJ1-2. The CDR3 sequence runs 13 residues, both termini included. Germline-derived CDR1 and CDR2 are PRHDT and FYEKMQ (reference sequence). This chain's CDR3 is CASSLGRDVQTKY.

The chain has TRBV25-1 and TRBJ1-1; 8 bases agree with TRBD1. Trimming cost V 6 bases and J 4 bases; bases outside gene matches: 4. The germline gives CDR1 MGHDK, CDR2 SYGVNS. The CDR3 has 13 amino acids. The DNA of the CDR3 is TGTGCCAGCAGCCACAGGGGGAGCACTGAAGCTTTCTTT. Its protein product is CASSHRGSTEAFF.

CDR3 in DNA: TGTGCCAGCAGTCCCTCAGCAGGTTGGTTCCACGAGCAGTACTTC. Amino acid sequence: CASSPSAGWFHEQYF. The chain joins TRBV28 to TRBJ2-7; D remains ambiguous. The CDR3 is 15 amino acids. The germline gives CDR1 MDHEN, CDR2 SYDVKM. With 5 bases removed from V and 5 bases from J, the gap between germline ends came to 19 bases.

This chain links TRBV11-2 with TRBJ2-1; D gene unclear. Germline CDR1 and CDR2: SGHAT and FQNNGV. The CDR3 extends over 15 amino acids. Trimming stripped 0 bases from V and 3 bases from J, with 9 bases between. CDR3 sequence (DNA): TGTGCCAGCAGCTTAGACCCTTCGGGCTACAATGAGCAGTTCTTC. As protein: CASSLDPSGYNEQFF.